This TCR beta chain is drawn from a study of OX40 agonist ivuxolimab in advanced cancers. The table came from immunoSEQ multiplex PCR; TCRdb's copy has only in-frame clones and leaves some out. The sample has 75,000 to 100,000 clones; roughly 91% are singletons. With 4 bases clipped from V and 2 bases from J, the junction kept 3 bases outside the gene matches. Germline V lookup: CDR1 MDHEN, CDR2 SYDVKM. The CDR3 consists of 15 residues. This rearrangement joins TRBV28 to TRBJ2-2, with TRBD1 matching 8 bases. Sequenced material: CD4+ or CD8+ T cells sorted from blood, taken in a trial of the OX40 agonist ivuxolimab. The TCR sequence derives from an adult with an advanced solid tumor such as melanoma, head and neck, liver or kidney cancer. The CDR3 loop reads CASSWTGINTGELFF. In nucleotides, the CDR3 is TGTGCCAGCAGTTGGACAGGGATAAACACCGGGGAGCTGTTTTTT.